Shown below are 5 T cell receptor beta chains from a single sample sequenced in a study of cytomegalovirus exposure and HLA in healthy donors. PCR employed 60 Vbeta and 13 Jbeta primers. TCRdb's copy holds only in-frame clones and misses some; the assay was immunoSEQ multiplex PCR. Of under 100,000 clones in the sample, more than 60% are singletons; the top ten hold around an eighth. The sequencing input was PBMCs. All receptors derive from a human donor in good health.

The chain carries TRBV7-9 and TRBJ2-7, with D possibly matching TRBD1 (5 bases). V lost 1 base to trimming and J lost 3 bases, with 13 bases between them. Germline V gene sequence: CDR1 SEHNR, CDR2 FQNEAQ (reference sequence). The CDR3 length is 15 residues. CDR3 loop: CASSLGLRQGYEQYF. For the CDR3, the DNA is TGTGCCAGCAGCTTAGGACTCCGGCAGGGCTACGAGCAGTACTTC.

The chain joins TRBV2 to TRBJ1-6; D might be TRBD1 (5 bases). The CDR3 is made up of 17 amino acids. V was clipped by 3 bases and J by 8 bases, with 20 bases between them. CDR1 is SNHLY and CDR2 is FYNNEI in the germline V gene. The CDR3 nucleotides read TGTGCCAGCAGTGACGTTGGGTCGGGGGAGGTGGATTCACCCCTCCACTTT. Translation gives CASSDVGSGEVDSPLHF.

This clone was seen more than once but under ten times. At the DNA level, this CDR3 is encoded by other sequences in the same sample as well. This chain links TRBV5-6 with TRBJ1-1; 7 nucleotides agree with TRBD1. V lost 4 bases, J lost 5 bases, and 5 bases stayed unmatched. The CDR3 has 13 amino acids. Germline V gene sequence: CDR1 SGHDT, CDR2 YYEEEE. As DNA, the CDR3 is TGTGCCAGCAGCCCGTCGACAGGGACTGAAGCTTTCTTT. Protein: CASSPSTGTEAFF.

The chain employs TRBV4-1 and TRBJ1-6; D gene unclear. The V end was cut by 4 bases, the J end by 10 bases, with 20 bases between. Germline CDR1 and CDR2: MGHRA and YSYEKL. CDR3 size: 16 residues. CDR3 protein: CASSPTQSRFGSPLHF. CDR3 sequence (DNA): TGCGCCAGCAGCCCAACACAGTCCAGATTTGGGTCACCCCTCCACTTT.

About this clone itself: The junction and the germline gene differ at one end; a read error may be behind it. CDR3 region: CASSLLTGGYPF. DNA of the CDR3: TGTGCCAGCAGCCTCCTCACTGGGGGCTACCCCTTC. The chain is built from TRBV5-6 and TRBJ1-2; a possible D gene is TRBD1 (6 bases). Germline CDR1 SGHDT, CDR2 YYEEEE. CDR3 length equals 12 residues.